Shown below are 8 T cell receptor beta chains from a single sample sequenced in a study of blood T cells in healthy people across ages. With a J-beta primer mix and a sample-barcoded 5' primer, a second PCR ran about 7 to 12 cycles. MiXCR, applied by TCRdb to the 5' RACE reads, yields one record per CDR3 protein. The sample comprises some 1.4 million distinct CDR3 sequences, 42% of which are singletons, and approximately 7.9% rests with the top ten. The sequenced sample was blood. These receptors came from a woman younger than 30 in good health.

This clonotype was observed a handful of times. The J gene is TRBJ2-5, the V gene TRBV28; either TRBD1 or TRBD2 may supply D (6 bases each). The CDR3 has 16 amino acids. Germline V gives CDR1 MDHEN, CDR2 SYDVKM. With 2 bases removed from V and 0 bases from J, the gap between germline ends came to 13 bases. The CDR3 spells CASSLRGTANQETQYF. The CDR3 DNA reads as TGTGCCAGCAGTTTAAGGGGGACTGCGAACCAAGAGACCCAGTACTTC.

This chain uses TRBV9 with TRBJ2-4, with a possible D match to TRBD1 (6 bases). Trimming stripped 0 bases from V and 7 bases from J, with 14 bases between. CDR1 and CDR2 from the germline V gene are SGDLS and YYNGEE. This CDR3 is built from 15 residues. CDR3 region: CASSVEAQGGNIQYF. CDR3 DNA: TGTGCCAGCAGCGTAGAGGCACAGGGTGGGAACATTCAGTACTTC.

This clonotype was found a few times. The chain links TRBV7-2 to TRBJ2-1, with unresolved D. The CDR3 contains 16 residues. The V end lost 1 base, the J end lost 6 bases, and 16 bases lay between the germline ends. CDR1 SGHTA and CDR2 FQGNSA come from the germline V gene. The CDR3 DNA follows: TGTGCCAGCAGCTTAGGTCTAAGGTCCGCAGGCAATGAGCAGTTCTTC. It translates to CASSLGLRSAGNEQFF.

This clonotype was recorded a few times. The rearrangement uses TRBV7-8 and TRBJ2-1; a possible D gene is TRBD1 (5 bases). The CDR3 is made up of 16 amino acids. Trimming pared 0 bases from V and 4 bases from J, leaving 13 bases between. The germline CDR1 and CDR2 sequences are SGHVS and FQNEAQ. In nucleotides, the CDR3 is TGTGCCAGCAGCTTAGCGGGGCAGGGTGGGTACAATGAGCAGTTCTTC. This encodes CASSLAGQGGYNEQFF.

J is TRBJ1-2 and V is TRBV6-5; 9 bases match TRBD1. Germline V gene lookup returns CDR1 MNHEY and CDR2 SVGAGI. The V segment lost 5 bases and the J segment 8 bases; nucleotides outside the gene matches: 12. The CDR3 runs 15 residues. The CDR3 here is CASSPGQGSLGGYTF. As DNA, the CDR3 is TGTGCCAGCAGTCCGGGACAGGGCTCCCTAGGCGGCTACACCTTC.

Of note for this clonotype: Germline is not matched at one junction end, which may reflect a read error. The chain recombines TRBV7-8 with TRBJ2-3, with TRBD2 identical over 11 bases. Germline V lookup: CDR1 SGHVS, CDR2 FQNEAQ. The CDR3 is 17 residues long. The CDR3 here is CASRLVRLAGSTDTQYF. The CDR3 bases are TGTGCCAGCCGCTTAGTCCGACTAGCGGGGAGCACAGATACGCAGTATTTT.

This clonotype was found a few times. V and J are TRBV28 and TRBJ1-5; D is undetermined. This CDR3 is built from 17 residues. The germline V gene encodes CDR1 MDHEN and CDR2 SYDVKM. With 10 bases removed from V and 0 bases from J, the gap between germline ends came to 22 bases. CDR3 region: CATEGQSARYSNQPQHF. Written as DNA, the CDR3 is TGTGCCACCGAAGGCCAATCCGCTCGGTATAGCAATCAGCCCCAGCATTTT.

Written as DNA, the CDR3 is TGCGCCAGCAGCTTTCAGGGCTGGGGCACTGAAGCTTTCTTT. Protein product: CASSFQGWGTEAFF. This chain links TRBV5-1 with TRBJ1-1; TRBD1 might be the D (5 bases). In germline, CDR1 is SGHRS, CDR2 YFSETQ. V was shortened by 2 bases and J by 4 bases, with 12 bases between the two germline ends. The CDR3 covers 14 residues.